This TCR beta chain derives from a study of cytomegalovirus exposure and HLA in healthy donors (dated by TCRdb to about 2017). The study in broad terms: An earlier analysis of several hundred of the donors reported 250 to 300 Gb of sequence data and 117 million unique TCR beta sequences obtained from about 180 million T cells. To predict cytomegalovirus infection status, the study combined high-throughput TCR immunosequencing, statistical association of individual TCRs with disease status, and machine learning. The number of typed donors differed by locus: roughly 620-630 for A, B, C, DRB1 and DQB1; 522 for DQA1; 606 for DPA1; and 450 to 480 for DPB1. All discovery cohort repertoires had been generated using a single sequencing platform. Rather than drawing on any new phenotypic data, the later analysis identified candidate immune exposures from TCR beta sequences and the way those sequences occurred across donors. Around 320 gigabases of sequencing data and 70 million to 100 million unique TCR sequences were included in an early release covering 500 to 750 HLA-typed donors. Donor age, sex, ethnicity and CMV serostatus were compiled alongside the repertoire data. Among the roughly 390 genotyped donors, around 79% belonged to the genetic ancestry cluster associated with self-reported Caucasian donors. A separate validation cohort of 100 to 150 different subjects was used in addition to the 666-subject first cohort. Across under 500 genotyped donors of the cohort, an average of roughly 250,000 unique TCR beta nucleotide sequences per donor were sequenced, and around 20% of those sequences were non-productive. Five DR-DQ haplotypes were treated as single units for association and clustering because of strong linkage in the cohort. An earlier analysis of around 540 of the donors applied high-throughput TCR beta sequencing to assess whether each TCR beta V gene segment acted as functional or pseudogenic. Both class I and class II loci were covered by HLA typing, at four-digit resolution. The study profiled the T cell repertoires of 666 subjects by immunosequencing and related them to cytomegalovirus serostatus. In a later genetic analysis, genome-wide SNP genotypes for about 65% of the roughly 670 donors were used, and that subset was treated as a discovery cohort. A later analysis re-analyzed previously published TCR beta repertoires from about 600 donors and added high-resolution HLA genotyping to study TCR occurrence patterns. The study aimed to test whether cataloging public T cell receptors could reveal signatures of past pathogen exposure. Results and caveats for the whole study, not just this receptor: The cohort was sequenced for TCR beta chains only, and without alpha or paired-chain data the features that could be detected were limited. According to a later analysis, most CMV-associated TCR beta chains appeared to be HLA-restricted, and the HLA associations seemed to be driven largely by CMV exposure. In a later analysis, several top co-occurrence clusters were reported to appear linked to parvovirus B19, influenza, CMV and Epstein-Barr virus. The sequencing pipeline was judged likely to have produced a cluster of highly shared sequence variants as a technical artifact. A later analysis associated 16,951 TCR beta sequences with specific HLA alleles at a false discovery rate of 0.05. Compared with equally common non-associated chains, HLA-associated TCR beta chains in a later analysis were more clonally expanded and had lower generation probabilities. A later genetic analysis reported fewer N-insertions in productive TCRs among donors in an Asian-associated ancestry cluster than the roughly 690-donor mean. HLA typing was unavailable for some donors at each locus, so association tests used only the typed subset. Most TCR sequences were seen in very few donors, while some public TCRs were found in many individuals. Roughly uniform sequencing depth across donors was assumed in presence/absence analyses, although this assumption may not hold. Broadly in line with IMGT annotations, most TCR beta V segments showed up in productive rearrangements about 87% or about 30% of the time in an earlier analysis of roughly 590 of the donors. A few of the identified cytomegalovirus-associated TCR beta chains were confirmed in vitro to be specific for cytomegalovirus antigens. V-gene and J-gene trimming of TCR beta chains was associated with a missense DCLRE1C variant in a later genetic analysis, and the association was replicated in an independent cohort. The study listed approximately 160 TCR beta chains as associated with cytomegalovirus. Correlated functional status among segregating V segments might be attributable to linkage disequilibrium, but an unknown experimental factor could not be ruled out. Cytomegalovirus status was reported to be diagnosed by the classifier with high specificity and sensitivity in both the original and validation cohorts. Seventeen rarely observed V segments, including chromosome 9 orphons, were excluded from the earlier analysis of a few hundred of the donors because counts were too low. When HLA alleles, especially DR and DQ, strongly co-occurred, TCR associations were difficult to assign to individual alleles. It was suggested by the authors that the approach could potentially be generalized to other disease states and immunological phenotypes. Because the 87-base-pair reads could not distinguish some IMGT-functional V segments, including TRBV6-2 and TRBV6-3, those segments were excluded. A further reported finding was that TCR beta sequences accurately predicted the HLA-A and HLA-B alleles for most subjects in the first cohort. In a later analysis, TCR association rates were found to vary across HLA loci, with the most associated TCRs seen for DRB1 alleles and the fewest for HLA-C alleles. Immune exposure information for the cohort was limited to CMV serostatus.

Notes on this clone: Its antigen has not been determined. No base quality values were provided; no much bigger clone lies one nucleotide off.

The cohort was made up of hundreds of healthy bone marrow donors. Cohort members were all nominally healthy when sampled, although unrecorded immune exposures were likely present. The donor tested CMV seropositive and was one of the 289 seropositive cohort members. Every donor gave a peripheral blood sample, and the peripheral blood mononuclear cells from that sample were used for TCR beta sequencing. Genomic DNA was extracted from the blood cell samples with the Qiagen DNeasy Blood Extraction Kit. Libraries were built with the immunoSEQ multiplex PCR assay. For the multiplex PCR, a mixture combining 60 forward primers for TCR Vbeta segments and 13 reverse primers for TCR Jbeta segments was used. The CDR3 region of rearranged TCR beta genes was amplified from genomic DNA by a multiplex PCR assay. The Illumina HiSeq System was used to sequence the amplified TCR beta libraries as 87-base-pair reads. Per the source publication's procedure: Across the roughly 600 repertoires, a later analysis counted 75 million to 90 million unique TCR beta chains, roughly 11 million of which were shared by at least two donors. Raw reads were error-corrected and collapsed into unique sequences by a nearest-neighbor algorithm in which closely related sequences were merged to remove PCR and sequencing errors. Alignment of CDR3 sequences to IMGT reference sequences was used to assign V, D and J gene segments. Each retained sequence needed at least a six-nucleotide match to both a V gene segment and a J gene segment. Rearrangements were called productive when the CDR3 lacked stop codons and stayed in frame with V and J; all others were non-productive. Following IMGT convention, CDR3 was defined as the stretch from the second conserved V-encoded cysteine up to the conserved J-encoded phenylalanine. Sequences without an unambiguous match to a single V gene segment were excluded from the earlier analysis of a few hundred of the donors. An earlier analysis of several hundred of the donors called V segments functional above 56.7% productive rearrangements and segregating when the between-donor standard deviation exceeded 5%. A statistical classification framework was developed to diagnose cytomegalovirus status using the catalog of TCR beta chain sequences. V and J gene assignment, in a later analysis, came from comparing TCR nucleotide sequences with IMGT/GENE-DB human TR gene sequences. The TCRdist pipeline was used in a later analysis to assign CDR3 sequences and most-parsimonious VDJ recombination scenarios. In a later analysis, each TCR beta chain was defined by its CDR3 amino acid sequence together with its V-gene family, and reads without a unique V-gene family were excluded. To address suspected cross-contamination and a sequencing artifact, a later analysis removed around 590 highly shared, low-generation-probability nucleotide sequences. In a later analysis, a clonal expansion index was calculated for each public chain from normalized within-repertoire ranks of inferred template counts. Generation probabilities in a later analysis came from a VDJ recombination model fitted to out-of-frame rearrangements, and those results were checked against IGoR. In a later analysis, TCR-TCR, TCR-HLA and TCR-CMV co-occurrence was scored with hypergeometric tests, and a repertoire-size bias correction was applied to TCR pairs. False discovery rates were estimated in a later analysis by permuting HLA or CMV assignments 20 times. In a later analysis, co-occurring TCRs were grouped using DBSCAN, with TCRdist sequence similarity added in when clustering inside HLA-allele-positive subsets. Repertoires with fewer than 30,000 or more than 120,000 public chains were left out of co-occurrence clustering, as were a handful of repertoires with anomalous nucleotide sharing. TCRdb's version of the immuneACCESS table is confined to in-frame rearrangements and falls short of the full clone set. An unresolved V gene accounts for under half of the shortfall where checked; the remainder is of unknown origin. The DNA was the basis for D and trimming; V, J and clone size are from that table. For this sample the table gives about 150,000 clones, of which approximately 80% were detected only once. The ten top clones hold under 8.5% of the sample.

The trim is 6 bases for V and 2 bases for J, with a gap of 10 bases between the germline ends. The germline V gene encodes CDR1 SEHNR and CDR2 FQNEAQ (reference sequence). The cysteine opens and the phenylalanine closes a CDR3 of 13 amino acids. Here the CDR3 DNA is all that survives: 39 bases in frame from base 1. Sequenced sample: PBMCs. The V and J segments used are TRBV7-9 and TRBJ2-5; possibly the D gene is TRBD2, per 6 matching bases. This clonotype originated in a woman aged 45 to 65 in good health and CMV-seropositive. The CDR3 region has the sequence CASSPGGQETQYF. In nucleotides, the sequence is TGTGCCAGCAGTCCAGGAGGGCAAGAGACCCAGTACTTC.